This T cell receptor (beta chain) was sequenced for a study of CD4 and CD8 cells across lung adenocarcinoma regions (dated by TCRdb to between 2018 and 2020). In the study overall: The study compared tumor centers with tumor margins to examine intratumor heterogeneity of the T cell receptor repertoire.

The protocol used for the library was PCR. Sequencer: HiSeq X Ten. TCRdb trimmed the raw reads at Q25, called clones with MiXCR and kept productive beta chains. Duplicate CDR3 protein sequences are folded into a single record with the most common DNA and genes. Here the sample has under 25,000 distinct CDR3 sequences; 52% occur a single time. The ten largest make up 20% to 25% of the sample. About this clonotype itself: Its antigen specificity is not known. Per-base quality was not reported, and no clone a single base away is much larger than it.

The donors were patients who had localized lung adenocarcinoma, which is a subtype of non-small cell lung cancer. Samples were obtained from the centers of localized lung adenocarcinomas. For TCR repertoire analysis, CD4+ T cells taken from tumor tissue were profiled apart from CD8+ T cells. Trimming accounts for 5 bases at V and 3 bases at J, while the number of junction bases matched to no gene is 6. The germline V gene (reference sequence) yields SEHNR for CDR1 and FQNEAQ for CDR2. Inclusive of the bounding cysteine and phenylalanine, the CDR3 is 17 residues long. The sequence is cut down to CDR3 DNA, 51 bases in frame from base 1.

The rearranged segments are TRBV7-9 and TRBJ2-3, and 15 junction bases match TRBD2. This TCR was recovered from a male donor with lung adenocarcinoma. The CD4 and CD8 labels of this study may be unreliable. The sequencing input was CD4+ T cells from the center of a lung tumor. What this sample's cell subset or site label stands for: tumor center region. The nucleotides read TGTGCCAGCAGCCCCGGACTAGCGGGAGGGCCGACAGATACGCAGTATTTT. This encodes CASSPGLAGGPTDTQYF.